The 24 T cell receptor beta chains given below trace back to one sample, sequenced in a study of cytomegalovirus exposure and HLA in healthy donors. Repertoires were generated with immunoSEQ multiplex PCR, while TCRdb's copy carries only in-frame clones and drops some. The data hold 150,000 to 200,000 clones, with about nine tenths observed a single time. The sequencing input was PBMCs. The receptors shown here come from a woman aged 30 to 39 in good health and CMV-seronegative.

The gene calls are TRBV11-3 and TRBJ2-3, with D perhaps TRBD2 (6 bases). The CDR3 has 12 residues. Germline-derived CDR1 and CDR2 are SGHNT and YENEEA. Trimming took 2 bases from V and 10 from J, leaving 10 bases between them. The CDR3 sequence is CASSLSGSSQYF. Written as DNA, the CDR3 is TGTGCCAGCAGCTTATCCGGGAGTTCGCAGTATTTT.

This chain uses TRBV7-6 with TRBJ2-5, with D unresolved. Germline CDR1 and CDR2: SGHVS and FNYEAQ. The CDR3 has 11 amino acids. V was clipped by 5 bases and J by 1 base, with 2 bases between them. Here the CDR3 DNA reads TGTGCCAGCAGCGCCCAAGAGACCCAGTACTTC. Encoded protein: CASSAQETQYF.

In this sample, this clone turned up a few times. J is TRBJ1-6 and V is TRBV6-5; the D gene is possibly TRBD1 (5 bases). V was shortened by 6 bases and J by 10 bases, with 19 bases between the two germline ends. Germline V gene sequence: CDR1 MNHEY, CDR2 SVGAGI. The CDR3 is 15 amino acids. CDR3 in DNA: TGTGCCAGCAGAAAAGAGGGGTCGAAAGGATCACCCCTCCACTTT. Its translation: CASRKEGSKGSPLHF.

The genes are TRBV6-5 and TRBJ2-1, with 7 bases fitting TRBD1. The germline V gene encodes CDR1 MNHEY and CDR2 SVGAGI. This CDR3 spans 15 amino acids. Trimming at V came to 7 bases and at J to 2 bases, leaving 8 bases not matched to a gene. The CDR3 DNA reads as TGTGCCAGCAAAATACAGGGGACGACCTACAATGAGCAGTTCTTC. Protein sequence: CASKIQGTTYNEQFF.

The CDR3 reads CASSPSGAGATNYNEQFF. The CDR3 DNA reads TGTGCCAGCAGCCCAAGCGGGGCGGGAGCCACAAACTACAATGAGCAGTTCTTC. The genes are TRBV9 and TRBJ2-1; 7 bases line up with TRBD2. Germline V gene data show CDR1 as SGDLS and CDR2 as YYNGEE. The CDR3 contains 18 residues. The V segment lost 4 bases and the J segment 3 bases; nucleotides outside the gene matches: 16.

The chain has TRBV15 and TRBJ1-5, with a possible D match to TRBD1 (6 bases). CDR1 and CDR2 (germline): LNHNV, YYDKDF (reference sequence). V shed 1 base and J shed 0 bases, with 13 bases lying between them. CDR3 length: 17 amino acids. The CDR3 DNA is TGTGCCACCAGCAGAGCCTACGGACAGCATAGCAATCAGCCCCAGCATTTT. Protein sequence: CATSRAYGQHSNQPQHF.

This chain connects TRBV7-6 to TRBJ2-2; D gene unclear. Germline CDR1 reads SGHVS; CDR2 reads FNYEAQ. The CDR3 has 13 amino acids. V lost 0 bases, J lost 6 bases, and 5 bases lay in between. The CDR3 here is CASSLAGAGELFF. The CDR3 DNA reads as TGTGCCAGCAGCTTAGCGGGCGCCGGGGAGCTGTTTTTT.

J is TRBJ2-1 and V is TRBV5-1; tentative D call: TRBD1 (5 bases). This CDR3 contains 16 residues. Trimming stripped 0 bases from V and 2 bases from J, with 12 bases between. The germline gives CDR1 SGHRS, CDR2 YFSETQ. CDR3 amino acids: CASSLASGAAYNEQFF. CDR3 nucleotide sequence: TGCGCCAGCAGCTTGGCGTCTGGGGCCGCCTACAATGAGCAGTTCTTC.

This rearrangement joins TRBV9 to TRBJ2-7, with D unresolved. With 6 bases removed from V and 5 bases from J, the gap between germline ends came to 12 bases. There are 12 residues in the CDR3. Germline loops: CDR1 SGDLS, CDR2 YYNGEE. The CDR3 loop is CASIYPDHEQYF. The CDR3 DNA reads as TGTGCCAGCATCTACCCAGACCACGAGCAGTACTTC.

This clone appeared once. This sequence joins TRBV7-9 and TRBJ2-2, with D tentatively TRBD2 (5 bases). The V end lost 3 bases, the J end lost 3 bases, and 11 bases lay between the germline ends. CDR1 and CDR2 (germline): SEHNR, FQNEAQ (reference sequence). This CDR3 region has 15 residues. CDR3 nucleotide sequence: TGTGCCAGCAGCTTGCTAGCCCTATACACCGGGGAGCTGTTTTTT. Its protein is CASSLLALYTGELFF.

The genes are TRBV6-5 and TRBJ1-1, with D perhaps TRBD1 (6 bases). The germline CDR1 and CDR2 sequences are MNHEY and SVGAGI. The V end lost 6 bases, the J end lost 4 bases, and 12 bases lay between the germline ends. This CDR3 contains 13 residues. The CDR3 DNA reads TGTGCCAGCAGCCTACTGGACAGCACTGAAGCTTTCTTT. It is translated as CASSLLDSTEAFF.

The J gene is TRBJ2-1, the V gene TRBV4-2, with D perhaps TRBD2 (6 bases). CDR3 size: 16 residues. V dropped 0 bases and J dropped 0 bases, with 9 bases sitting between them. Germline V lookup: CDR1 LGHNA, CDR2 YNFKEQ. The CDR3 sequence: CASSQDRGVSYNEQFF. Here the CDR3 DNA reads TGTGCCAGCAGCCAAGATCGCGGGGTCTCCTACAATGAGCAGTTCTTC.

The chain couples TRBV5-1 to TRBJ2-1, with D unclear. This CDR3 contains 12 residues. With 3 bases removed from V and 4 bases from J, the gap between germline ends came to 5 bases. Germline CDR1 and CDR2: SGHRS and YFSETQ. The CDR3 loop is CASSSQYNEQFF. CDR3 sequence (DNA): TGCGCCAGCAGCTCACAGTACAATGAGCAGTTCTTC.

V gene TRBV6-5 combines with J gene TRBJ2-6, with D perhaps TRBD1 or TRBD2 (5 bases each). Trimming removed 9 bases at V and 4 bases at J, with 16 bases between. CDR1 and CDR2 from the germline V gene are MNHEY and SVGAGI. This CDR3 spans 15 amino acids. Here the CDR3 DNA reads TGTGCCAGTAGAACGTGGGGGTCCGGGGCCAACGTCCTGACTTTC. Translating gives CASRTWGSGANVLTF.

The rearrangement uses TRBV7-3 and TRBJ2-3; 8 positions agree with TRBD1. The junction had 7 bases not matched to a gene; V was cut back by 3 bases and J by 11 bases. CDR3 length: 13 amino acids. Germline lookup yields CDR1 SGHTA and CDR2 FQGTGA. CDR3 in amino acids: CASSFSGQGGQYF. DNA of the CDR3: TGTGCCAGCAGCTTTTCCGGACAGGGCGGGCAGTATTTT.

CDR3 amino acids: CASSYRAFTNYGYTF. As DNA, the CDR3 is TGTGCCAGCAGTTACAGGGCCTTTACTAACTATGGCTACACCTTC. This sequence joins TRBV6-5 and TRBJ1-2; D gene unclear. Germline V lookup: CDR1 MNHEY, CDR2 SVGAGI. V shed 2 bases and J shed 0 bases, with 10 bases lying between them. This CDR3 has 15 residues.

The chain carries TRBV27 and TRBJ1-5; no firm D call. The germline CDR1 and CDR2 sequences are MNHEY and SMNVEV (reference sequence). CDR3 length: 14 amino acids. Trimming pared 2 bases from V and 1 base from J, leaving 6 bases between. The CDR3 loop reads CASSLGVSNQPQHF. DNA of the CDR3: TGTGCCAGCAGTTTAGGGGTCAGCAATCAGCCCCAGCATTTT.

The chain is built from TRBV7-2 and TRBJ2-1, with 7 bases lining up with TRBD2. The length of the CDR3 is 17 residues. V was pared by 2 bases and J by 7 bases, with 14 bases of the junction left unmatched. The germline V gene has CDR1 SGHTA and CDR2 FQGNSA. The CDR3 bases are TGTGCCAGCAGCTTATTCGGGGGAGGGCGGCTTGTGAATGAGCAGTTCTTC. As protein: CASSLFGGGRLVNEQFF.

This sequence joins TRBV6-5 and TRBJ2-7; the match to TRBD1 covers 10 bases. The germline gives CDR1 MNHEY, CDR2 SVGAGI. CDR3 length equals 14 residues. Trimming cost V 5 bases and J 4 bases; bases outside gene matches: 5. The CDR3 here is CASSPGQGIYEQYF. In DNA form, the CDR3 reads TGTGCCAGCAGTCCGGGACAGGGGATTTACGAGCAGTACTTC.

This chain uses TRBV7-9 with TRBJ1-5; D is unclear. This CDR3 has 14 amino acids. The germline V and J ends were trimmed by 0 bases and 7 bases, with 10 bases remaining between them. Germline CDR1 SEHNR, CDR2 FQNEAQ (reference sequence). The CDR3 bases are TGTGCCAGCAGCTTAGCACAGTCCGGACAGCCCCAGCATTTT. This codes for CASSLAQSGQPQHF.

The chain combines TRBV6-5 with TRBJ2-3; D tentatively fits TRBD1 or TRBD2 (6 bases each). In germline, CDR1 is MNHEY, CDR2 SVGAGI. The CDR3 totals 15 residues. V lost 5 bases, J lost 0 bases, and 12 bases lay in between. This CDR3 is CASSTTGASTDTQYF. The CDR3, as DNA: TGTGCCAGCAGTACCACGGGGGCCAGCACAGATACGCAGTATTTT.

The chain recombines TRBV5-1 with TRBJ2-5; TRBD2 matches 15 bases. The CDR3 has 18 residues. In germline, CDR1 is SGHRS, CDR2 YFSETQ. Unmatched junction bases numbered 5, after V lost 2 bases and J lost 0 bases. The CDR3 DNA reads TGCGCCAGCAGCTTAGGACTAGCGGGAGGGAAGTACCAAGAGACCCAGTACTTC. Protein sequence: CASSLGLAGGKYQETQYF.

V is TRBV4-1 and J is TRBJ2-1; tentative D call: TRBD2 (6 bases). This CDR3 contains 17 residues. Deletions cut 0 bases from V and 3 bases from J, with 15 bases between. Germline CDR1 is MGHRA and CDR2 is YSYEKL. The CDR3 DNA sequence: TGCGCCAGCAGCCAAGATCCGGGCGGGGATCTCTACAATGAGCAGTTCTTC. This sequence encodes CASSQDPGGDLYNEQFF.

The rearrangement uses TRBV27 and TRBJ2-3; perhaps TRBD2 as D (5 bases). The CDR3 is made up of 19 amino acids. The germline gives CDR1 MNHEY, CDR2 SMNVEV (reference sequence). V lost 5 bases to trimming and J lost 4 bases, with 28 bases between them. DNA of the CDR3: TGTGCCAGCAGTCCCTCAAACCCGGGGTTCGTGATTTTTTCAGATACGCAGTATTTT. It codes for CASSPSNPGFVIFSDTQYF.